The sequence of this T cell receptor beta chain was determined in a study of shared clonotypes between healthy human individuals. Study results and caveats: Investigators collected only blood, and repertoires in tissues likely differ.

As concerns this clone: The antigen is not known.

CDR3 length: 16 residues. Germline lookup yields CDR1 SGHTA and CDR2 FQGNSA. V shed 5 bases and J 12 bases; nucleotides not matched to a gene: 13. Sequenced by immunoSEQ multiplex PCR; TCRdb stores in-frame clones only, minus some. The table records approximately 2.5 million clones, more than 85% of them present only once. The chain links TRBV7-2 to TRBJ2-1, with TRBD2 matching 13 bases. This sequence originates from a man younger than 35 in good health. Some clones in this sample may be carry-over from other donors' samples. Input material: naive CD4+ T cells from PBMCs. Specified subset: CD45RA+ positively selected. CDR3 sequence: CASSGRTSGGPGVQFF. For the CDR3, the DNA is TGTGCCAGCAGCGGCCGGACTAGCGGGGGCCCGGGCGTGCAGTTCTTC.